The 2 T cell receptor beta chains listed next were all sequenced from one sample in a study of beta chain features in type 1 diabetes. Sequencing targeted expressed TCRB transcripts, as all isolated RNA had been reverse transcribed. The data were produced by immunoSEQ multiplex PCR, yet TCRdb's version contains in-frame clones alone and is incomplete. The data contain roughly 250,000 clones, around 65% of them singletons. The specimen was naive CD4+ T cells from blood. These receptors originate from a man aged 25 to 40 in good health.

The V and J genes are TRBV30 and TRBJ2-2, with a weak D call TRBD2 (5 bases). Trimming left V 8 bases short and J 2 bases short, with 9 bases between. This CDR3 region has 12 residues. Germline-derived CDR1 and CDR2 are GTSNPN and SVGIG (reference sequence). Here the CDR3 DNA reads TGTGCCCGTGAGGGAAACACCGGGGAGCTGTTTTTT. Amino acids: CAREGNTGELFF.

The chain carries TRBV2 and TRBJ2-7; D call uncertain. Germline CDR1 reads SNHLY; CDR2 reads FYNNEI. The CDR3 has 11 residues. Trimming cost V 6 bases and J 4 bases, with 7 bases left between them. CDR3 bases: TGTGCCAGCAGGACGGAGTACGAGCAGTACTTC. Residues: CASRTEYEQYF.